This passage covers 13 T cell receptor beta chains from one sample sequenced in a study of response to subunit inactivated influenza vaccine. TCRdb fed the RT-PCR reads into MiXCR, producing one record per CDR3 protein. The table shows a few hundred thousand distinct CDR3 sequences, with 11% to 15% occurring only once. Material: PBMCs from blood, obtained 12 days after vaccination. Receptors originate from a man in his fifties or sixties who received an inactivated influenza vaccine.

The chain recombines TRBV29-1 with TRBJ2-1; D is ambiguous. This CDR3 region has 14 residues. CDR1 is SQVTM, CDR2 ANQGSEA, per germline. The V end was cut by 4 bases, the J end by 0 bases, with 10 bases between. The CDR3 loop is CSVARRSSYNEQFF. CDR3 nucleotides: TGCAGCGTTGCTCGTCGAAGCTCCTACAATGAGCAGTTCTTC.

In its sample, this clonotype was seen many times. J is TRBJ2-3 and V is TRBV20-1; 11 nucleotides align to TRBD2. The V gene end was trimmed by 2 bases and the J gene end by 2 bases; junction bases not matched to a gene: 6. The CDR3 extends over 16 amino acids. Germline CDR1 DFQATT, CDR2 SNEGSKA (reference sequence). The CDR3 DNA is TGCAGTGCTAGAACTGGGACTAGCGGATACACAGATACGCAGTATTTT. It translates to CSARTGTSGYTDTQYF.

CDR3 loop: CASSLALASGNEQFF. CDR3 coding DNA: TGTGCCAGCAGCTTAGCTTTGGCTAGCGGGAATGAGCAGTTCTTC. The chain couples TRBV7-2 to TRBJ2-1, with 8 bases matching TRBD2. The V segment lost 0 bases and the J segment 7 bases; nucleotides outside the gene matches: 5. The CDR3 runs to 15 residues. CDR1 and CDR2 (germline): SGHTA, FQGNSA.

In this sample, this clonotype turned up a few times. V gene TRBV20-1 combines with J gene TRBJ2-7, with D unresolved. Trimming removed 5 bases from V and 2 bases from J, with 16 bases in between. This CDR3 contains 14 residues. The germline CDR1 and CDR2 sequences are DFQATT and SNEGSKA (reference sequence). The CDR3 coding sequence is TGCAGTGCTGTTAACTTTTTAAGTCCCTACGAGCAGTACTTC. This encodes CSAVNFLSPYEQYF.

The genes are TRBV5-1 and TRBJ1-1; 7 bases align to TRBD1. Per the germline V gene, CDR1 is SGHRS and CDR2 is YFSETQ. The CDR3 is 14 residues long. J lost 6 bases, V lost 0 bases, and 5 bases had no gene match. CDR3 region: CASSLDRGGSEAFF. Here the CDR3 DNA reads TGCGCCAGCAGCTTGGACAGGGGTGGTTCTGAAGCTTTCTTT.

The chain joins TRBV5-1 to TRBJ1-5, with TRBD1 as a possible D gene (6 bases). Trimming left V 5 bases short and J 3 bases short, with 9 bases between. The germline V gene has CDR1 SGHRS and CDR2 YFSETQ. This CDR3 has 13 residues. The CDR3 nucleotides are TGCGCCAGCAGATGGGACATCAATCAGCCCCAGCATTTT. Translated, it gives CASRWDINQPQHF.

This clonotype came up a few times. V usage is TRBV4-3 and J usage is TRBJ2-3; TRBD2 aligns across 8 bases. Germline V gives CDR1 LGHNA, CDR2 YSLEER. Unmatched junction bases numbered 5, after V lost 8 bases and J lost 4 bases. The CDR3 is 13 amino acids. For the CDR3, the DNA is TGCGCCAGCGGACGGCGGGGGGCAGATACGCAGTATTTT. Translating gives CASGRRGADTQYF.

Note on this clonotype: Germline is not matched at one junction end, which may reflect a read error. The chain links TRBV4-1 to TRBJ2-7; no clear D. The CDR3 runs 15 residues. The germline gives CDR1 MGHRA, CDR2 YSYEKL. The CDR3: CASSQEMATSYEQHF. CDR3 DNA: TGCGCCAGCAGCCAAGAGATGGCCACCTCTTACGAGCAGCACTTC.

The chain uses TRBV12-3 or TRBV12-4 and TRBJ2-7; D possibly matches TRBD1 or TRBD2 (5 bases each). Trimming took 3 bases from V and 4 from J, leaving 13 bases between them. This CDR3 region has 14 residues. CDR3 coding DNA: TGTGCCAGCAGTTTGGGGACGCCGGGATACGAGCAGTACTTC. Protein product: CASSLGTPGYEQYF.

This clonotype was counted many times. The V and J genes are TRBV12-3 or TRBV12-4 and TRBJ2-7; 10 nucleotides agree with TRBD2. V trimming: 6 bases; J trimming: 1 base; junction bases outside the gene matches: 6. CDR3 length: 15 residues. CDR3 residues: CASSEASGGSYEQYF. CDR3 in DNA: TGTGCCAGCAGCGAGGCTAGCGGGGGATCCTACGAGCAGTACTTC.

This clonotype has a handful of counts. The rearrangement links TRBV9 to TRBJ2-5; no firm D call. Per germline, CDR1 SGDLS and CDR2 YYNGEE. V was trimmed by 4 bases and J by 4 bases, leaving 17 bases between them. CDR3 size: 15 residues. For the CDR3, the DNA is TGTGCCAGCAGCCCTAACGATCTACGGGTAGAGACCCAGTACTTC. Residues: CASSPNDLRVETQYF.

This clonotype was counted only a few times. V and J are TRBV9 and TRBJ2-1; D is possibly TRBD2 (7 bases). The germline gives CDR1 SGDLS, CDR2 YYNGEE. The CDR3 loop spans 15 amino acids. V was cut by 0 bases and J by 6 bases, with 13 bases left in between. For the CDR3, the DNA is TGTGCCAGCAGCGTAGGGACTAGGGGGTCCAATGAGCAGTTCTTC. Translated, it gives CASSVGTRGSNEQFF.

The rearrangement joins TRBV27 to TRBJ2-1, with 11 positions matching TRBD2. J gave up 7 bases and V 4 bases, and 9 bases lay outside the gene matches. Germline assignment: CDR1 MNHEY and CDR2 SMNVEV (reference sequence). The CDR3 is 16 amino acids. The CDR3 nucleotides are TGTGCCAGCAGTTCGGGGGCTAGCGGGGGGCTGAATGAGCAGTTCTTC. It encodes CASSSGASGGLNEQFF.